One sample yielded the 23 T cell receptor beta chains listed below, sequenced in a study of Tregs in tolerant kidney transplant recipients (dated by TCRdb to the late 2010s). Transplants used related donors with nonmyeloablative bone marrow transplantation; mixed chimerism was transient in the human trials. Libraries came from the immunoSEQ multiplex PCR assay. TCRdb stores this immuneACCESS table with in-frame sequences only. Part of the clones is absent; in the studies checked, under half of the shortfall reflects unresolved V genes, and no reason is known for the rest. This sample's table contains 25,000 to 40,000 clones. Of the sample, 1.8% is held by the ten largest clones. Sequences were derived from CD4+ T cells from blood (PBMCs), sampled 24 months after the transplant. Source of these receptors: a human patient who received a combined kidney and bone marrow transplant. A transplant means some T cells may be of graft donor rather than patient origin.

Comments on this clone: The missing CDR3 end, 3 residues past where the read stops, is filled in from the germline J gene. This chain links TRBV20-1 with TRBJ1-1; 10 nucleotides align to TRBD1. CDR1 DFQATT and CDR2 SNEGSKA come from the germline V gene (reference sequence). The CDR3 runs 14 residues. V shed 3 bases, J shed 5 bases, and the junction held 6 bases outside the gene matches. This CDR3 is CSASRDRGGTEAFF. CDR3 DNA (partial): TGCAGTGCTAGCCGGGACAGGGGAGGGACTGAA.

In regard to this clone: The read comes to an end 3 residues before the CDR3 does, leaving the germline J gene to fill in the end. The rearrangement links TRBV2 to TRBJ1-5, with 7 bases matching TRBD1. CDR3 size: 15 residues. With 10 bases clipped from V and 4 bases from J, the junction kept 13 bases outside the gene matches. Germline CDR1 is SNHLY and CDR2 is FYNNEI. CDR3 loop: CATSQGVNTNQPQHF. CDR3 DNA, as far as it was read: TGTGCCACCTCGCAGGGGGTTAACACGAATCAGCCC.

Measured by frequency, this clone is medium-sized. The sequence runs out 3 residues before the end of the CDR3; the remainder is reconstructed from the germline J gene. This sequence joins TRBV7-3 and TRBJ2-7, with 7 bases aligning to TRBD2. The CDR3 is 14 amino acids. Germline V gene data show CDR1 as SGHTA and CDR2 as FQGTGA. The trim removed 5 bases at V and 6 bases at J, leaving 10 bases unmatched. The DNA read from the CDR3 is TGTGCCAGCAGCATCCAACCCGGGGGGTTCGAG. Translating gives CASSIQPGGFE. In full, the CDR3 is CASSIQPGGFEQYF.

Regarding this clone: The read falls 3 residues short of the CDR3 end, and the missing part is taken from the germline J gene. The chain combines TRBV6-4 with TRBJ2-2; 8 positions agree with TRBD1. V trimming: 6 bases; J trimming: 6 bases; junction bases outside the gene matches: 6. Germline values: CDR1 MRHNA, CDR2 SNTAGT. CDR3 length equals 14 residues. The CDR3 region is CASRGQGAPGELFF. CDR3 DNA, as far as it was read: TGTGCCAGCAGGGGGCAGGGGGCCCCCGGGGAG.

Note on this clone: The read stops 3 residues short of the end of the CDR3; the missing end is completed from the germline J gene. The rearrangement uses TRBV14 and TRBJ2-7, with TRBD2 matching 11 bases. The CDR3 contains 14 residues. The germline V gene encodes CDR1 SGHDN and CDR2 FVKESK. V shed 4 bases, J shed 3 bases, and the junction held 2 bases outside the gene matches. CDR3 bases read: TGTGCCAGCAGCCTACTAGCGGGAGTCTACGAG. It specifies CASSLLAGVYE. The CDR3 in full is CASSLLAGVYEQYF.

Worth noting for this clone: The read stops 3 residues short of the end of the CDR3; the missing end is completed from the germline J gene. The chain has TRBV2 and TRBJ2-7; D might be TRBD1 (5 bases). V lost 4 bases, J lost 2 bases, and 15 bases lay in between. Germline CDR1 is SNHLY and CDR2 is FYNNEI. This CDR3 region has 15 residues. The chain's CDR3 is CASSAVRREAYEQYF. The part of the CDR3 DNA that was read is TGTGCCAGCAGTGCGGTTCGCAGGGAAGCCTACGAG.

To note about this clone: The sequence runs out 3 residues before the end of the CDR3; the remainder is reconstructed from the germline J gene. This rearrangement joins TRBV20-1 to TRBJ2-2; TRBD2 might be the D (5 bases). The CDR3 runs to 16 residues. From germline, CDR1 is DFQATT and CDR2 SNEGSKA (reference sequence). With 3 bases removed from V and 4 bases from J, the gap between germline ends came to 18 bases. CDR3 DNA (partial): TGCAGTGCTAGGCGACGAGGGTCTGGTGGCACCGGGGAG. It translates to CSARRRGSGGTGE. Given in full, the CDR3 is CSARRRGSGGTGELFF.

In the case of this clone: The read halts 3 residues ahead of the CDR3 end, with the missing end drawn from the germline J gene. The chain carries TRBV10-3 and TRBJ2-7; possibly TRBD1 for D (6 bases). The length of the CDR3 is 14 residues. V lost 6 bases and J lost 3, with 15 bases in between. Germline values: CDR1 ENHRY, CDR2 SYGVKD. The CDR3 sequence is CAISDGQTIYEQYF. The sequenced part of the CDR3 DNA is TGTGCCATCAGCGACGGACAGACTATCTACGAG.

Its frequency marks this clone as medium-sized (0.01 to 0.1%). The CDR3: CASSQGLAGATDTQYF. Incomplete CDR3 DNA: TGCGCCAGCAGCCAAGGACTAGCGGGAGCCACAGATACG. The chain carries TRBV4-1 and TRBJ2-3, with 12 bases fitting TRBD2. The read falls 3 residues short of the CDR3 end, and the missing part is taken from the germline J gene. This CDR3 is built from 16 residues. The trim removed 1 base at V and 2 bases at J, leaving 1 base unmatched. Germline V gene lookup returns CDR1 MGHRA and CDR2 YSYEKL.

The DNA read from the CDR3 is TGTGCCAGCAGCCAAGGGCAGGGGGAAGAGACC. Translated, it gives CASSQGQGEET. The entire CDR3 sequence reads CASSQGQGEETQYF. V gene TRBV4-2 combines with J gene TRBJ2-5; 7 bases map to TRBD1. The CDR3 goes on 3 residues after the read ends, and that part is filled in from the germline J gene. V was clipped by 1 base and J by 3 bases; unmatched bases: 2. This CDR3 has 14 residues. Germline CDR1 reads LGHNA; CDR2 reads YNFKEQ.

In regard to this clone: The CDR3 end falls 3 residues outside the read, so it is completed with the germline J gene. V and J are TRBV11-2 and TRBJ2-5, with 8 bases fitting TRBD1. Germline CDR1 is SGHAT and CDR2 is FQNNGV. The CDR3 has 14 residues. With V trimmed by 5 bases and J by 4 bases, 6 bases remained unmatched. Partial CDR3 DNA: TGTGCCAGCAGCCACGGACAGGGACTAGAGACC. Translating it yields CASSHGQGLET. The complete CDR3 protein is CASSHGQGLETQYF.

The CDR3 region is CSAQAGRRGGGELFF. CDR3 DNA (partial): TGCAGTGCCCAAGCAGGGCGGAGGGGGGGCGGGGAG. V is TRBV20-1 and J is TRBJ2-2; tentatively, D is TRBD2 (7 bases). The CDR3 end falls 3 residues outside the read, so it is completed with the germline J gene. The germline V and J ends were trimmed by 6 bases and 7 bases, with 21 bases remaining between them. The CDR3 contains 15 residues. Germline CDR1 DFQATT, CDR2 SNEGSKA (reference sequence).

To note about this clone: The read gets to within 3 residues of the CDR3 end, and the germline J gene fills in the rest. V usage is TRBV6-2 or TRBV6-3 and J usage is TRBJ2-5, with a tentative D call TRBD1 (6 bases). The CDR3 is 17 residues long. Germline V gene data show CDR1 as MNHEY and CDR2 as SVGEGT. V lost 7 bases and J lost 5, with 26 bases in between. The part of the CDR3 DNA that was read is TGTGCCAGCACCAACCTGCCTACAGGGCTAGGCGGGGAGACC. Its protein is CASTNLPTGLGGET. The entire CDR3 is CASTNLPTGLGGETQYF.

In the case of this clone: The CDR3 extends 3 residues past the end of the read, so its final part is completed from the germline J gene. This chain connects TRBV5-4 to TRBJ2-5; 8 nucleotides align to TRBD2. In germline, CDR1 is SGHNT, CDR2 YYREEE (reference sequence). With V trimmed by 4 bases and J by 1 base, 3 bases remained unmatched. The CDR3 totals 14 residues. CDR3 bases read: TGTGCCAGCAGCCCGGGAGGGGGCCAAGAGACC. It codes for CASSPGGGQET. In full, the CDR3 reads CASSPGGGQETQYF.

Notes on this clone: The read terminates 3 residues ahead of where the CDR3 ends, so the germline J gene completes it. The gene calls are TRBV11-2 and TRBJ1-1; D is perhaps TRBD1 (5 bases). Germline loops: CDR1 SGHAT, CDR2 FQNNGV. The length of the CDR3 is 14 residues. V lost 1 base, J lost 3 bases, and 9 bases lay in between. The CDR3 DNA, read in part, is TGTGCCAGCAGCTTAGGGGGCCGGGACACTGAA. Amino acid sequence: CASSLGGRDTE. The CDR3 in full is CASSLGGRDTEAFF.

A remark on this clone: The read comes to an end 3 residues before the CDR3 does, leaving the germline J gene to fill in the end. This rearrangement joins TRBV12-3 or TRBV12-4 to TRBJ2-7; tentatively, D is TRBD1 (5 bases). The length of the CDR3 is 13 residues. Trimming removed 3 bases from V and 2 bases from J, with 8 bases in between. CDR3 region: CASSFGATYEQYF. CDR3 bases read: TGTGCCAGCAGTTTTGGGGCTACCTACGAG.

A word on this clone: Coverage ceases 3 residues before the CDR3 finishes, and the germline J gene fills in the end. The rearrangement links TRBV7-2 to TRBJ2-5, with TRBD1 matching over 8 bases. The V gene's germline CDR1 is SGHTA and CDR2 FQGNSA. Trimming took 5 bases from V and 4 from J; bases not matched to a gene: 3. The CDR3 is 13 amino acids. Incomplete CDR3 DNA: TGTGCCAGCAGCCCACAGGGGGGAGAGACC. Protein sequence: CASSPQGGET. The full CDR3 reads CASSPQGGETQYF.

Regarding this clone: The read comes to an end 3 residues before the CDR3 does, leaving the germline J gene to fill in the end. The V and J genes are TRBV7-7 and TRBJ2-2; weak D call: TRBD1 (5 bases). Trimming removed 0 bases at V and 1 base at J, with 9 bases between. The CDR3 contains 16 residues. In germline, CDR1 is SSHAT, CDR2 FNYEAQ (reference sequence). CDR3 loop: CASSLAGAKNTGELFF. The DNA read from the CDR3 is TGTGCCAGCAGCTTAGCTGGGGCGAAGAACACCGGGGAG.

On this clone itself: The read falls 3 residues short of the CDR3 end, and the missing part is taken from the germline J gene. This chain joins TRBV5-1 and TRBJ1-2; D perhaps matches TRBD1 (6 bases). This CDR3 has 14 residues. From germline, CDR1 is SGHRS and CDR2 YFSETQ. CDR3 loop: CASSPGQFPEGYTF. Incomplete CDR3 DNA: TGCGCCAGCAGCCCTGGACAGTTCCCGGAGGGC.

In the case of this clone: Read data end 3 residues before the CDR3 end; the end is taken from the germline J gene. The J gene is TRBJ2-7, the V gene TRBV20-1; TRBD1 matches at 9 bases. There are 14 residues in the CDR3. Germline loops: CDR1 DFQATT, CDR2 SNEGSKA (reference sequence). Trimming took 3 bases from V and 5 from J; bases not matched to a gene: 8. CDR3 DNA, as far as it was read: TGCAGTGCTAGCACCGGGACAGGGTTCGACGAG. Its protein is CSASTGTGFDE. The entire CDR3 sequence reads CSASTGTGFDEQYF.

CDR3 DNA (partial): TGTGCCAGCAGAGGGACTAGCGGGAGCTATGAG. Protein product: CASRGTSGSYE. The full CDR3 protein reads CASRGTSGSYEQFF. This sequence joins TRBV2 and TRBJ2-1; 14 bases are a match to TRBD2. The sequence runs out 3 residues before the end of the CDR3; the remainder is reconstructed from the germline J gene. With V trimmed by 6 bases and J by 8 bases, 3 bases remained unmatched. Per germline, CDR1 SNHLY and CDR2 FYNNEI. The CDR3 loop spans 14 amino acids.

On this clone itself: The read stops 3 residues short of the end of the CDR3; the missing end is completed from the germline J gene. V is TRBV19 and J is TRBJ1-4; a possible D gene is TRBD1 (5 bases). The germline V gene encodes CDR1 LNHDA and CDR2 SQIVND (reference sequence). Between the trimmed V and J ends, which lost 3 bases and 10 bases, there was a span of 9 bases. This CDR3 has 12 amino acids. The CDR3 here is CASSIQGGKLFF. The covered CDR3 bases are TGTGCCAGTAGTATTCAGGGTGGAAAA.

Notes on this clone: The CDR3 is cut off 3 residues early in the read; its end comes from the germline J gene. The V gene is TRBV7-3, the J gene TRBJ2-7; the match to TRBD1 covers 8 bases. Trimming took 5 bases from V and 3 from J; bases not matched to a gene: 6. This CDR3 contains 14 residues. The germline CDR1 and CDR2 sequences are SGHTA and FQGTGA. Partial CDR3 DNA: TGTGCCAGCAGCCTCGACAGGGGATACTACGAG. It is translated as CASSLDRGYYE. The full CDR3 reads CASSLDRGYYEQYF.